This T cell receptor (beta chain) comes out of a study of shared T cell receptors in the human thymus. Trimming stripped 5 bases from V and 3 bases from J, with 16 bases between. Germline V CDR1 and CDR2: SEHNR, FQNEAQ (reference sequence). This CDR3 contains 15 residues. Produced via immunoSEQ multiplex PCR; TCRdb's table is partial and in-frame only. The table records about 540,000 clones, 70% to 80% of them present only once. These data were also reused for a study on human thymus T cells. This second study notes: It was from resections taken during corrective heart surgery that the thymus tissue came. V and J genes seemed to be used with bias in thymic and blood repertoires. Overlap was high between thymic repertoires from unrelated individuals, as reported in related research.

V usage is TRBV7-9 and J usage is TRBJ1-1; no clear D. The specimen was thymocytes. This receptor was taken from a boy in the first two years of life with a congenital heart defect. The CDR3 sequence is CASSPVEGWDTEAFF. CDR3 sequence (DNA): TGTGCCAGCAGCCCCGTGGAGGGTTGGGACACTGAAGCTTTCTTT.